In this sample, the clone carrying this T cell receptor beta chain turned up once. As yet, its antigen is unknown. CDR1 is SGHVS and CDR2 is FQNEAQ in the germline V gene. The CDR3 totals 15 residues. This record comes from a study of lymphopenia after photon versus proton radiotherapy. Clones were sequenced by immunoSEQ multiplex PCR, and TCRdb holds only the in-frame ones, with some missing. Here the sample spans some 30,000 clones, around 90% being singletons. Study-level findings and limits: Photon-treated patients lost naive T cells and TCR diversity; proton-treated stayed stable. After the lymphocyte nadir, photon-treated repertoires showed oligoclonal expansion, especially of CD8+ Temra cells. Larger post-nadir TCR diversity loss correlated inversely with survival in deceased patients. Better survival with proton therapy was suggested as possible, not demonstrated.

The J gene is TRBJ2-5, the V gene TRBV7-8; possibly TRBD1 or TRBD2 for D (5 bases each). Judging by the DNA end, TRBJ2-7 fits better; the J call may be wrong. The input for sequencing was peripheral blood, taken from a patient treated with proton-based radiotherapy. The sequence came from a woman aged 60-75 years with cholangiocarcinoma. Some clones in this sample may be carry-over from other donors' samples. The CDR3 reads CASSLIGASSYEQYF. CDR3 DNA sequence: TGTGCCAGCAGCTTAATCGGGGCGAGCTCCTACGAGCAGTACTTC.